This T cell receptor (beta chain) stems from a study of T-cell memory formation after mild COVID-19. TCRdb redid the calling of the 5' RACE reads with MiXCR, one entry per CDR3 protein. The table records about 470,000 distinct CDR3 sequences, around 27% of them present only once. This clonotype has just a few counts. The CDR3 has 15 residues. V was clipped by 5 bases and J by 0 bases, with 11 bases between them. CDR1 and CDR2 (germline): SEHNR, FQNEAQ (reference sequence). The sequencing sample was made of PBMCs or a T cell subset sorted from them (not recorded which). This clonotype was obtained from an adult woman who had mild COVID-19 (a few samples of this study predate the infection). Cell type and time point are not known. The chain employs TRBV7-9 and TRBJ1-3; no firm D call. DNA of the CDR3: TGTGCCAGCAGCCCCTCTAGATTCTCTGGAAACACCATATATTTT. Protein sequence: CASSPSRFSGNTIYF. Drawing the rest from reference TRBV7-9 and TRBJ1-3, the complete variable domain is DTGVSQNPRHKITKRGQNVTFRCDPISEHNRLYWYRQTLGQGPEFLTYFQNEAQLEKSRLLSDRFSAERPKGSFSTLEIQRTEQGDSAMYLCASSPSRFSGNTIYFGEGSWLTVV.